The 17 T cell receptor beta chains reported below all come from one sample, sequenced in a study of shared clonotypes between healthy human individuals. Method: immunoSEQ multiplex PCR; TCRdb's copy keeps in-frame clones and lacks some. The sample shows 450,000 to 500,000 clones, almost 80% of them seen only once. Sequencing was carried out using PBMCs. The source is a woman aged 40 to 50 in good health. Some clones in this sample may be carry-over from other donors' samples.

V usage is TRBV4-1 and J usage is TRBJ2-2, with TRBD2 as a possible D gene (5 bases). Trimming cost V 0 bases and J 6 bases, with 14 bases left between them. The CDR3 is made up of 16 amino acids. CDR1 and CDR2 from the germline V gene are MGHRA and YSYEKL. For the CDR3, the DNA is TGCGCCAGCAGCCAAGATCCCACAGTCGGGGCCGGGGAGCTGTTTTTT. The encoded protein is CASSQDPTVGAGELFF.

This clone was counted a single time. The chain uses TRBV19 and TRBJ2-1, with TRBD2 matching over 13 bases. Germline assignment: CDR1 LNHDA and CDR2 SQIVND (reference sequence). The CDR3 sequence is 15 residues long. Trimming removed 3 bases from V and 6 bases from J; junction bases left unmatched: 2. CDR3 loop: CASSMGLAGLNEQFF. The CDR3 DNA reads as TGTGCCAGTAGTATGGGACTAGCGGGACTCAATGAGCAGTTCTTC.

This clone has just one count. V and J are TRBV5-6 and TRBJ1-5; D ambiguous. Germline CDR1 is SGHDT and CDR2 is YYEEEE. Deletions cut 1 base from V and 1 base from J, with 6 bases between. CDR3 length: 14 amino acids. CDR3 loop: CASSLLGSNQPQHF. CDR3 coding DNA: TGTGCCAGCAGCTTGCTTGGGAGCAATCAGCCCCAGCATTTT.

This chain links TRBV27 with TRBJ2-1; D is ambiguous. CDR3 length: 14 amino acids. Germline CDR1 MNHEY, CDR2 SMNVEV (reference sequence). Trimming took off 5 bases at V and 2 bases at J, with 10 bases between the two ends. The CDR3 loop is CASSMTPAYNEQFF. The CDR3 DNA follows: TGTGCCAGCAGTATGACTCCAGCCTACAATGAGCAGTTCTTC.

This sequence joins TRBV7-2 and TRBJ2-1; the match to TRBD1 covers 7 bases. The germline gives CDR1 SGHTA, CDR2 FQGNSA. This CDR3 is 15 amino acids long. J was trimmed by 10 bases and V by 2 bases; bases with no gene match: 11. CDR3 in amino acids: CASSLNPDRRWEQFF. The CDR3 bases are TGTGCCAGCAGCTTAAATCCGGACAGGCGATGGGAGCAGTTCTTC.

In its sample, this clone was seen a few times. The chain employs TRBV30 and TRBJ2-5; D may match TRBD1 or TRBD2 (5 bases each). CDR1 is GTSNPN and CDR2 is SVGIG in the germline V gene (reference sequence). V shed 2 bases and J shed 5 bases, with 12 bases lying between them. CDR3 length: 13 amino acids. The CDR3 here is CAWSPGPVETQYF. DNA of the CDR3: TGTGCCTGGAGTCCGGGACCAGTGGAGACCCAGTACTTC.

J is TRBJ2-7 and V is TRBV29-1; D gene ambiguous. Germline assignment: CDR1 SQVTM and CDR2 ANQGSEA. V lost 4 bases and J lost 2, with 9 bases in between. The CDR3 is made up of 12 amino acids. The CDR3 DNA is TGCAGCGTTGGTCCAGGAACCTACGAGCAGTACTTC. Translated, it gives CSVGPGTYEQYF.

The chain carries TRBV5-4 and TRBJ2-5; 7 positions agree with TRBD2. Trimming removed 0 bases from V and 5 bases from J; junction bases left unmatched: 7. The CDR3 sequence is 15 residues long. CDR1 and CDR2 from the germline V gene are SGHNT and YYREEE (reference sequence). The CDR3 sequence is CASSLGGGDRETQYF. DNA for the CDR3: TGTGCCAGCAGCTTGGGCGGGGGTGATAGGGAGACCCAGTACTTC.

In its sample, this clone was seen a few times. The gene calls are TRBV2 and TRBJ2-1, with 12 bases matching TRBD2. Germline CDR1 and CDR2: SNHLY and FYNNEI. V lost 9 bases, J lost 5 bases, and 5 bases stayed unmatched. The CDR3 has 14 residues. CDR3 sequence: CASGLAGLNNEQFF. The CDR3 DNA is TGTGCCAGTGGACTAGCGGGACTTAACAATGAGCAGTTCTTC.

This chain connects TRBV2 to TRBJ2-2, with 11 bases that match TRBD2. Germline CDR1 is SNHLY and CDR2 is FYNNEI. The CDR3 totals 16 residues. V trimming: 4 bases; J trimming: 1 base; junction bases outside the gene matches: 2. The CDR3 nucleotides are TGTGCCAGCAGTGGAGGACTAGCGGGGAACACCGGGGAGCTGTTTTTT. It encodes CASSGGLAGNTGELFF.

This clone was observed once. For the CDR3, the DNA is TGTGCCAGCAGTTTAAGGGCCACTAGTTCTACGTTCAATGAGCAGTTCTTC. Its protein is CASSLRATSSTFNEQFF. This chain uses TRBV27 with TRBJ2-1; a possible D gene is TRBD2 (5 bases). This CDR3 is 17 amino acids long. Trimming took off 2 bases at V and 6 bases at J, with 20 bases between the two ends. The germline V gene encodes CDR1 MNHEY and CDR2 SMNVEV (reference sequence).

The genes are TRBV7-3 and TRBJ2-1; TRBD2 agrees at 11 bases. J was trimmed by 5 bases and V by 5 bases; bases with no gene match: 5. Germline CDR1 is SGHTA and CDR2 is FQGTGA. The CDR3 contains 15 residues. The CDR3 sequence is CASSTTSGTDNEQFF. The CDR3, as DNA: TGTGCCAGCAGCACGACTAGCGGGACGGACAATGAGCAGTTCTTC.

This rearrangement joins TRBV5-4 to TRBJ1-1; 7 bases match TRBD1. The CDR3 consists of 15 residues. CDR1 and CDR2 (germline): SGHNT, YYREEE (reference sequence). V lost 0 bases and J lost 4; bases outside the gene matches: 6. CDR3 nucleotide sequence: TGTGCCAGCAGCTTGGGGGGACAGCCAAGCACTGAAGCTTTCTTT. This translates into CASSLGGQPSTEAFF.

The sample holds one count of this clone. The rearrangement joins TRBV29-1 to TRBJ2-5, with D perhaps given as TRBD1 or TRBD2 (5 bases each). Germline V lookup: CDR1 SQVTM, CDR2 ANQGSEA. This CDR3 has 15 residues. V lost 5 bases and J 0 bases, leaving 16 bases between the germline ends. The CDR3 coding sequence is TGCAGCGTTTGGACGGGGCAACGGTACCAAGAGACCCAGTACTTC. Encoded protein: CSVWTGQRYQETQYF.

CDR3 amino acids: CASSRLRGQGSYEQYF. The CDR3 bases are TGCGCCAGCAGCCGCCTACGTGGGCAGGGGTCCTACGAGCAGTACTTC. V and J are TRBV4-1 and TRBJ2-7; TRBD1 is a possible D gene (6 bases). The CDR3 has 16 amino acids. CDR1 and CDR2 from the germline V gene are MGHRA and YSYEKL. V gave up 4 bases and J gave up 1 base, with 17 bases separating them.

The chain has TRBV15 and TRBJ2-2; a possible D gene is TRBD2 (5 bases). The CDR3 consists of 17 residues. V lost 0 bases to trimming and J lost 4 bases, with 15 bases between them. Germline V gives CDR1 LNHNV, CDR2 YYDKDF (reference sequence). CDR3 sequence reads: CATSRDREQIGTGELFF. CDR3 bases: TGTGCCACCAGCAGAGATCGGGAACAGATAGGCACCGGGGAGCTGTTTTTT.

The rearrangement joins TRBV4-3 to TRBJ2-1, with D tentatively TRBD1 (6 bases). Germline lookup yields CDR1 LGHNA and CDR2 YSLEER. This CDR3 is 15 amino acids long. The V end was cut by 2 bases, the J end by 4 bases, with 12 bases between. The DNA for the CDR3 is TGCGCCAGCAGCCAATCCAGGGGTCTTTACAATGAGCAGTTCTTC. Translated, it gives CASSQSRGLYNEQFF.